A single sample is the source of the 6 T cell receptor beta chains below, sequenced in a study of T cells in Graves' hyperthyroidism and ophthalmopathy. It was RNA transcripts that yielded the amplified TCR beta CDR3 regions. The HTBI primer set was used in a first-round RT-PCR of the TCR CDR3. Each CDR3 protein is one row after TCRdb ran MiXCR on the multiplex PCR reads. The sample carries around 200,000 distinct CDR3 sequences, around 15% recorded once. Sample: blood. These receptors all stem from a woman aged 45-65 years with Graves' hyperthyroidism.

This clonotype was observed many times. The genes are TRBV5-6 and TRBJ2-2; perhaps TRBD1 as D (6 bases). V was cut by 3 bases and J by 6 bases, with 9 bases left in between. CDR3 length: 13 amino acids. The germline V gene has CDR1 SGHDT and CDR2 YYEEEE. The CDR3 nucleotides read TGTGCCAGCAGCTGGACAGTACCCGGGGAGCTGTTTTTT. Amino acid sequence: CASSWTVPGELFF. Supplemented by reference TRBV5-6 and TRBJ2-2, the full variable domain reads DAGVTQSPTHLIKTRGQQVTLRCSPKSGHDTVSWYQQALGQGPQFIFQYYEEEERQRGNFPDRFSGHQFPNYSSELNVNALLLGDSALYLCASSWTVPGELFFGEGSRLTVL.

This clonotype was counted at least ten times. This chain links TRBV5-4 with TRBJ1-2, with D uncertain. Germline V gene data show CDR1 as SGHNT and CDR2 as YYREEE (reference sequence). The CDR3 extends over 14 amino acids. The V gene lost 5 bases and the J gene lost 4 bases, with 15 bases spanning the gap. Written as DNA, the CDR3 is TGTGCCAGCAGGGCAGGCGAGGTTTTCTATGGCTACACCTTC. It specifies CASRAGEVFYGYTF.

The V gene is TRBV28, the J gene TRBJ1-5, with a possible D match to TRBD1 (6 bases). The length of the CDR3 is 15 residues. Germline V gives CDR1 MDHEN, CDR2 SYDVKM. V lost 6 bases and J lost 1, with 13 bases in between. CDR3 DNA: TGTGCCAGCAGACCTACAGGGTACAGCAATCAGCCCCAGCATTTT. This sequence encodes CASRPTGYSNQPQHF.

This clonotype was seen ten or more times. This chain links TRBV2 with TRBJ2-3; TRBD2 aligns across 8 bases. V trimming: 9 bases; J trimming: 4 bases; junction bases outside the gene matches: 9. CDR1 is SNHLY, CDR2 FYNNEI, per germline. The CDR3 loop spans 14 amino acids. CDR3: CASRTIGGADTQYF. CDR3 sequence (DNA): TGTGCCAGTCGGACCATCGGGGGGGCAGATACGCAGTATTTT.

The chain couples TRBV29-1 to TRBJ2-5; D tentatively fits TRBD1 or TRBD2 (6 bases each). CDR1 and CDR2 (germline): SQVTM, ANQGSEA. V lost 6 bases and J lost 9, with 20 bases in between. The CDR3 extends over 13 amino acids. In nucleotides, the CDR3 is TGCAGCGTGGGACCAGCGGGCCCAGGGGCCCAGTACTTC. Its translation is CSVGPAGPGAQYF. The full variable domain, completed using reference TRBV29-1 and TRBJ2-5, is SAVISQKPSRDICQRGTSLTIQCQVDSQVTMMFWYRQQPGQSLTLIATANQGSEATYESGFVIDKFPISRPNLTFSTLTVSNMSPEDSSIYLCSVGPAGPGAQYFGPGTRLLVL.

This clonotype showed up many times. Here the CDR3 reads CASSQGPLGPEAFF. Written as DNA, the CDR3 is TGCGCCAGCAGCCAGGGCCCCCTGGGGCCTGAAGCTTTCTTT. V is TRBV4-1 and J is TRBJ1-1, with D possibly TRBD1 on 5 matching bases. Germline CDR1 and CDR2: MGHRA and YSYEKL. CDR3 length: 14 residues. Trimming shortened V by 3 bases and J by 6 bases, and 14 bases separated the two germline ends.